A selection of T cell receptor beta chains follows, all from one sample in a study of T cell changes during pregnancy in multiple sclerosis. Generated by immunoSEQ multiplex PCR, the TCRdb table keeps only in-frame clones and is missing some. The table lists 70,000 to 100,000 clones, just under 95% of them singletons. The source was peripheral blood, collected in the first trimester of pregnancy. These receptors came from a female donor with multiple sclerosis, enrolled in a pregnancy study. Each CDR3 is given with its conserved first and last residue. The order of the fields is D gene, CDR3 length, V gene, J gene, clone size, CDR3 DNA, CDR3 protein. A D gene is named only where the DNA matches it firmly. Some rows have no size entry. The others give once, few or many, or a class for an expanded clone.

>NA|18|TRBV21-1|TRBJ2-5|NA
TGTGCCAGCAGCGTTGAGGCCGGTCGGGGGGCGTGTATGGAGACCCAGTACTTC
CASSVEAGRGACMETQYF
>NA|16|TRBV19|TRBJ2-3|NA
TGTGCCAGTAGCGCTCCACCGGGACAAGGCACAGATACGCAGTATTTT
CASSAPPGQGTDTQYF
>NA|15|TRBV5-5|TRBJ1-2|NA
TGTGCCAGCAGCCAGAGTGGGGGCTCGGGCTATGGCTACACCTTC
CASSQSGGSGYGYTF
>TRBD2|16|TRBV5-6|TRBJ2-1|NA
TGTGCCAGCAGCCCCGACCTAGCGGGGGGCCACAATGAGCAGTTCTTC
CASSPDLAGGHNEQFF
>NA|13|TRBV5-4|TRBJ1-1|NA
TGTGCCAGCCGGGCCGGGGGAGACACTGAAGCTTTCTTT
CASRAGGDTEAFF
>TRBD1|13|TRBV14|TRBJ1-2|NA
TGTGCCAGCAGCCCGGGACAGGGAAGTGGCTACACCTTC
CASSPGQGSGYTF
>NA|15|TRBV28|TRBJ1-1|once
TGTGCCAGCAGTTTAACCGTCGGGGTGAACACTGAAGCTTTCTTT
CASSLTVGVNTEAFF
>TRBD1|15|TRBV11-2|TRBJ1-4|NA
TGTGCCAGCAGCTTAAAGGGGGCGGTTAATGAAAAACTGTTTTTT
CASSLKGAVNEKLFF
>NA|13|TRBV2|TRBJ1-4|NA
TGTGCCAGCAGCGGGGGGAGTAAAGAAAAACTGTTTTTT
CASSGGSKEKLFF
>NA|13|TRBV6-6|TRBJ2-3|NA
TGTGCCAGCAGTTACTCACCCCCGGGACATAAGTATTTT
CASSYSPPGHKYF
>TRBD1|15|TRBV5-4|TRBJ1-2|few
TGTGCCAGCAGCTTGGCTGGACAGGGAGGCTATGGCTACACCTTC
CASSLAGQGGYGYTF
>TRBD2|14|TRBV7-8|TRBJ2-5|NA
TGTGCCAGCAGCTTGGGGACTAGAGATGAGACCCAGTACTTC
CASSLGTRDETQYF
>TRBD1|15|TRBV13|TRBJ1-1|NA
TGTGCCAGCAGCCCGACAGGGGACGGGAACACTGAAGCTTTCTTT
CASSPTGDGNTEAFF
>TRBD2|15|TRBV6-1|TRBJ2-4|NA
TGTGCCAGCAGTGAAGAGCTAGCGGTGCTAGGCATTCAGTACTTC
CASSEELAVLGIQYF
>TRBD1|13|TRBV19|TRBJ2-7|NA
TGTGCCAGCCAGACCGGGACAGGGGCCGAGCAGTACTTC
CASQTGTGAEQYF
>NA|16|TRBV7-9|TRBJ2-3|NA
TGTGCCAGCAGTCAAGCTGGGCGGGCTAGCACAGATACGCAGTATTTT
CASSQAGRASTDTQYF
>NA|14|TRBV6-1|TRBJ1-1|NA
TGTGCCAGCAGTCCAATCCCAATGAACACTGAAGCTTTCTTT
CASSPIPMNTEAFF
>NA|15|TRBV28|TRBJ2-2|NA
TGTGCCAGCAGTTTCCGGACAGCGAACACCGGGGAGCTGTTTTTT
CASSFRTANTGELFF
>NA|15|TRBV18|TRBJ1-1|NA
TGTGCCAGTTCCGACAGGCCTCGAGCGAACACTGAAGCTTTCTTT
CASSDRPRANTEAFF
>NA|15|TRBV6-1|TRBJ1-5|NA
TGTGCCAGCAGTGGATCGGGGGAGATCAATCAGCCCCAGCATTTT
CASSGSGEINQPQHF
>NA|13|TRBV4-1|TRBJ1-1|NA
TGCGCCAGCAGCGACACAGGGAACACTGAAGCTTTCTTT
CASSDTGNTEAFF
>NA|17|TRBV19|TRBJ2-7|NA
TGTGCCAGTAGTATAGTAATCCGAGGACAGCCCCCCTACGAGCAGTACTTC
CASSIVIRGQPPYEQYF
>NA|14|TRBV6-5|TRBJ1-6|NA
TGTGCCAGCAGTTACTCGGGGGGGGAATCACCCCTCCACTTT
CASSYSGGESPLHF
>NA|16|TRBV7-9|TRBJ2-3|NA
TGTGCCAGCAGCCCTGGGACAAGGGAAACCACAGATACGCAGTATTTT
CASSPGTRETTDTQYF
>NA|14|TRBV9|TRBJ2-3|NA
TGTGCCAGCAGCGGAGGGGGGGGCACAGATACGCAGTATTTT
CASSGGGGTDTQYF
>TRBD2|14|TRBV5-1|TRBJ2-3|NA
TGCGCCAGCAGCGGGGGACTAGAGACAGATACGCAGTATTTT
CASSGGLETDTQYF
>NA|13|TRBV11-2|TRBJ1-2|NA
TGTGCCAGCAGCTTATCAGTTGGCTATGGCTACACCTTC
CASSLSVGYGYTF
>NA|14|TRBV5-1|TRBJ1-6|NA
TGCGCCAGCAGGGCACCGGGGAATATGTCACCCCTCCACTTT
CASRAPGNMSPLHF
>NA|15|TRBV4-1|TRBJ1-3|NA
TGCGCCAGCAGCCAAGTTGCGGGGACTGGAAACACCATATATTTT
CASSQVAGTGNTIYF
>NA|13|TRBV5-6|TRBJ1-2|NA
TGTGCCAGCAGCTCGAACAGGGCGTATGGCTACACCTTC
CASSSNRAYGYTF
>NA|14|TRBV6-5|TRBJ2-2|NA
TGTGCCAGCAGTTACAGTTCTACGGCCGGGGAGCTGTTTTTT
CASSYSSTAGELFF
>TRBD1|14|TRBV7-9|TRBJ1-5|NA
TGTGCCAGCAGCGCGGACAGGGGAAATCAGCCCCAGCATTTT
CASSADRGNQPQHF
>NA|17|TRBV5-1|TRBJ2-1|NA
TGCGCCAGCAGCCCGGGGGTCGGGGCTACCTCCTACAATGAGCAGTTCTTC
CASSPGVGATSYNEQFF
>NA|15|TRBV2|TRBJ2-6|NA
TGTGCCAGCAAGGCAGGGCTCTCTGGGGCCAACGTCCTGACTTTC
CASKAGLSGANVLTF
>NA|16|TRBV18|TRBJ1-2|NA
TGTGCCAGCTCACCACCGGGCTTTAAGGGGGTTTATGGCTACACCTTC
CASSPPGFKGVYGYTF
>NA|14|TRBV5-1|TRBJ1-2|NA
TGCGCCAGCAGCGGGACAACGGCTAACTATGGCTACACCTTC
CASSGTTANYGYTF
>TRBD1|14|TRBV7-6|TRBJ2-7|NA
TGTGCCAGCAGCTTGCCGGCAGGGGGCTACGAGCAGTACTTC
CASSLPAGGYEQYF
>NA|11|TRBV6-6|TRBJ2-7|NA
TGTGCCAGCAGTTATGAGCACCGCCGGTACTTC
CASSYEHRRYF
>NA|13|TRBV7-8|TRBJ2-7|NA
TGTGCCAGCACCCCGCGGGGTGCGGTTGAGCAGTACTTC
CASTPRGAVEQYF
>TRBD1|15|TRBV14|TRBJ1-4|NA
TGTGCCAGCAGCCAAAGGACAGGGGGTCGGGAAAAACTGTTTTTT
CASSQRTGGREKLFF
>TRBD1|13|TRBV7-9|TRBJ1-5|NA
TGTGCCAGCAGCATACAGGGGAATCAGCCCCAGCATTTT
CASSIQGNQPQHF
>NA|13|TRBV18|TRBJ2-5|NA
TGTGCCAGCTCACCAGTATCGCAAGAGACCCAGTACTTC
CASSPVSQETQYF
>TRBD1|16|TRBV13|TRBJ1-2|NA
TGTGCCAGCAGCCCGAGTCCCGGGACAGGGGTCTATGGCTACACCTTC
CASSPSPGTGVYGYTF
>TRBD1|18|TRBV27|TRBJ1-5|NA
TGTGCCAGCAGTCCATGGCCCTACAGGGGCACGGGCAATCAGCCCCAGCATTTT
CASSPWPYRGTGNQPQHF
>NA|14|TRBV6-4|TRBJ1-5|NA
TGTGCCAGCAGGACCTCAGGGAATGTCGGGCCCCAGCATTTT
CASRTSGNVGPQHF
>TRBD2|14|TRBV30|TRBJ2-5|NA
TGTGCCTGGTCCGGGACTACCGCCCAAGAGACCCAGTACTTC
CAWSGTTAQETQYF
>NA|13|TRBV29-1|TRBJ1-1|NA
TGCAGCGTTGACTCTCAGGGGACCTCGTGGGCTTTCTTT
CSVDSQGTSWAFF
>NA|15|TRBV12-2|TRBJ2-1|once
TGTGCAAGTCGCTTTAAGCGGGGGGGCAGGAATGAGCAGTTCTTC
CASRFKRGGRNEQFF
>NA|13|TRBV19|TRBJ2-7|NA
TGTGCCAGTAGCATGACTACCCACTACGAGCAGTACTTC
CASSMTTHYEQYF
>NA|15|TRBV5-4|TRBJ2-3|NA
TGTGCCAGCAGCCCCAGTCGGGGGAGGCCAGATACGCAGTATTTT
CASSPSRGRPDTQYF
>TRBD2|16|TRBV5-1|TRBJ2-2|NA
TGCGCCAGCAGCCTACTAGCGGGGGGGCATCCCGGGGAGCTGTTTTTT
CASSLLAGGHPGELFF
>NA|15|TRBV5-4|TRBJ2-5|NA
TGTGCCAGCAGCTTGGAGAGTTCGGGATGGGAGACCCAGTACTTC
CASSLESSGWETQYF
>NA|15|TRBV14|TRBJ2-3|NA
TGTGCCAGCAGCCAAGTTGCAGGGGCAGGAGATACGCAGTATTTT
CASSQVAGAGDTQYF